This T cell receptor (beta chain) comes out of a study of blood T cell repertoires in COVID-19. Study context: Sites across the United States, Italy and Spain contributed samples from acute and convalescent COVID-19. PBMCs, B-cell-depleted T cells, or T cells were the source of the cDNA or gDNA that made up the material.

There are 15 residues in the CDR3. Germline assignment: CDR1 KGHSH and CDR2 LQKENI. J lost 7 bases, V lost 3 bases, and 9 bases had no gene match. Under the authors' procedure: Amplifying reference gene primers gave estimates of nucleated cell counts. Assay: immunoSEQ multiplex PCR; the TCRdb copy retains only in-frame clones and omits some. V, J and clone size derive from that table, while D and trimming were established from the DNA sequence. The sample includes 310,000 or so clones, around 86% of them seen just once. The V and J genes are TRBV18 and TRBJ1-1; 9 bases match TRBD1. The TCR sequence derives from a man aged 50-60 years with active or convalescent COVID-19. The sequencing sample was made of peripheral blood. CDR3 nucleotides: TGTGCCAGCTCACCGGTTCGACAGGGGGAAGGTGAAGCTTTCTTT. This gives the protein CASSPVRQGEGEAFF. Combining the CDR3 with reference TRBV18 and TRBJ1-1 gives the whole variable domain NAGVMQNPRHLVRRRGQEARLRCSPMKGHSHVYWYRQLPEEGLKFMVYLQKENIIDESGMPKERFSAEFPKEGPSILRIQQVVRGDSAAYFCASSPVRQGEGEAFFGQGTRLTVV.